This entry lists 29 T cell receptor beta chains sequenced from one sample in a study of blood T cells in healthy people across ages. Using a J-beta primer mix together with a sample-barcoded 5' primer, a second PCR was run for roughly 7 to 12 cycles. One entry per CDR3 protein, called by TCRdb with MiXCR from the 5' RACE reads. The sample has 2 million or so distinct CDR3 sequences; just under 50% are singletons. The specimen was blood. These receptors all come from a middle-aged woman in good health.

The CDR3 sequence: CASSSTPGTGGPDTQYF. For the CDR3, the DNA is TGTGCCAGCAGCTCCACCCCCGGGACAGGGGGTCCAGATACGCAGTATTTT. The chain recombines TRBV7-3 with TRBJ2-3, with 11 bases lining up with TRBD1. The J segment lost 4 bases and the V segment lost 4 bases, leaving 10 bases of the junction unmatched. The CDR3 consists of 17 residues. Germline V gene sequence: CDR1 SGHTA, CDR2 FQGTGA.

The rearrangement links TRBV6-2 or TRBV6-3 to TRBJ2-1; tentatively, D is TRBD1 (5 bases). Germline CDR1 is MNHEY and CDR2 is SVGEGT. Trimming left V 7 bases short and J 0 bases short, with 13 bases between. The CDR3 sequence is 15 residues long. Written as DNA, the CDR3 is TGTGCCAGCACCGAGGCAGGGCTCTCCTACAATGAGCAGTTCTTC. Its translation: CASTEAGLSYNEQFF.

Remarks on this clonotype: An end of the junction does not agree with germline; a read error may underlie this. This chain uses TRBV4-1 with TRBJ2-6; TRBD1 matches 7 bases. Germline loops: CDR1 MGHRA, CDR2 YSYEKL. CDR3 size: 17 residues. CDR3 nucleotides: TGCGCCAGCAGCCAAGGATCAGGGGGATCTGGGGCCAACATCCTGACTTTC. Amino acids: CASSQGSGGSGANILTF.

The V gene is TRBV27, the J gene TRBJ2-3; 7 bases line up with TRBD1. The germline V gene has CDR1 MNHEY and CDR2 SMNVEV (reference sequence). J was trimmed by 2 bases and V by 3 bases; bases with no gene match: 8. The CDR3 is 16 amino acids. The CDR3 region is CASSLFGQAFTDTQYF. CDR3 nucleotide sequence: TGTGCCAGCAGTTTGTTCGGACAGGCGTTCACAGATACGCAGTATTTT.

A word on this clonotype: Its ends do not fully match the called genes, so a read error is possible. The chain couples TRBV7-7 to TRBJ2-2, with D possibly TRBD1 on 7 matching bases. Germline values: CDR1 SSHAT, CDR2 FNYEAQ (reference sequence). CDR3 size: 14 residues. The CDR3 nucleotides read TGTGCTAGCAGCTTGGGCGGGACAGTTGGGGAGCTGTTTTTT. Its protein product is CASSLGGTVGELFF.

In its sample, this clonotype was seen a few times. The rearrangement joins TRBV6-6 to TRBJ1-2, with no clear D. This CDR3 is 14 amino acids long. Germline V gene lookup returns CDR1 MNHNY and CDR2 SVGAGI (reference sequence). V was cut by 5 bases and J by 8 bases, with 18 bases left in between. CDR3 nucleotides: TGTGCCAGCAGTACCCGGACTGTGCAGTCGGGCTACACCTTC. Translated: CASSTRTVQSGYTF.

This clonotype was found a few times. The chain uses TRBV5-6 and TRBJ2-5; 8 nucleotides agree with TRBD2. The CDR3 extends over 14 amino acids. The V segment lost 5 bases and the J segment 4 bases; nucleotides outside the gene matches: 7. Germline values: CDR1 SGHDT, CDR2 YYEEEE. The CDR3: CASREAGGPETQYF. CDR3 nucleotide sequence: TGTGCCAGCAGGGAGGCGGGGGGTCCAGAGACCCAGTACTTC.

The chain employs TRBV29-1 and TRBJ2-5; D remains unclear. CDR3 length: 17 residues. Trimming pared 4 bases from V and 2 bases from J, leaving 23 bases between. Germline V gene data show CDR1 as SQVTM and CDR2 as ANQGSEA. The CDR3 sequence: CSVGGRRKGILQETQYF. The CDR3 bases are TGCAGCGTTGGTGGCAGGCGTAAAGGAATATTACAAGAGACCCAGTACTTC.

The chain's CDR3 is CASKRAGNNEQFF. CDR3 DNA: TGTGCCAGCAAGCGAGCGGGGAACAATGAGCAGTTCTTC. The V gene is TRBV6-6, the J gene TRBJ2-1, with 7 nucleotides matching TRBD2. Trimming took 7 bases from V and 5 from J; bases not matched to a gene: 5. The V gene's germline CDR1 is MNHNY and CDR2 SVGAGI (reference sequence). This CDR3 spans 13 amino acids.

This clonotype was observed a handful of times. The rearrangement uses TRBV5-4 and TRBJ1-6, with 10 bases matching TRBD1. Germline CDR1 and CDR2: SGHNT and YYREEE (reference sequence). The CDR3 runs to 14 residues. The junction had 2 bases not matched to a gene; V was cut back by 0 bases and J by 11 bases. The CDR3 sequence: CASSLAGQGAPLHF. CDR3 coding DNA: TGTGCCAGCAGCTTGGCCGGACAGGGGGCACCCCTCCACTTT.

This sequence joins TRBV6-1 and TRBJ2-1; the D call may be TRBD1 or TRBD2 (5 bases each). Between the trimmed V and J ends, which lost 2 bases and 8 bases, there was a span of 16 bases. The CDR3 extends over 15 amino acids. Germline V gene sequence: CDR1 MNHNS, CDR2 SASEGT. The CDR3 DNA is TGTGCCAGCAGTGAAAGTGGGGGATTTTACGATGAGCAGTTCTTC. Translation gives CASSESGGFYDEQFF.

The chain joins TRBV6-2 or TRBV6-3 to TRBJ2-1; TRBD1 matches at 9 bases. V lost 3 bases, J lost 2 bases, and 5 bases stayed unmatched. The CDR3 is 16 amino acids. Germline-derived CDR1 and CDR2 are MNHEY and SVGEGT. The CDR3 coding sequence is TGTGCCAGCAGTTATTCCTGGGACAGGGCCTACAATGAGCAGTTCTTC. Its translation is CASSYSWDRAYNEQFF.

The J gene is TRBJ2-1, the V gene TRBV4-2, with D uncertain. Germline CDR1 and CDR2: LGHNA and YNFKEQ. V was clipped by 0 bases and J by 7 bases, with 10 bases between them. CDR3 length equals 14 residues. CDR3 residues: CASSQDEGWNEQFF. The CDR3 DNA sequence: TGTGCCAGCAGCCAAGATGAAGGTTGGAATGAGCAGTTCTTC.

This clonotype was seen more than once but under ten times. The V and J genes are TRBV27 and TRBJ2-4; possibly TRBD2 for D (6 bases). Germline loops: CDR1 MNHEY, CDR2 SMNVEV (reference sequence). Trimming pared 5 bases from V and 4 bases from J, leaving 15 bases between. This CDR3 region has 15 residues. CDR3 bases: TGTGCCAGCAGTCCTACCGGGGACTGGAAAAACATTCAGTACTTC. Its translation: CASSPTGDWKNIQYF.

This clonotype has just a few counts. The J gene is TRBJ2-3, the V gene TRBV5-1, with a possible D match to TRBD1 (5 bases). The V gene lost 7 bases and the J gene lost 0 bases, with 21 bases spanning the gap. The CDR3 covers 17 residues. Germline lookup yields CDR1 SGHRS and CDR2 YFSETQ. In DNA, the CDR3 is TGCGCCAGCTCATTAAGGCAGGGCCCTATTAGCACAGATACGCAGTATTTT. This gives the protein CASSLRQGPISTDTQYF.

V gene TRBV15 combines with J gene TRBJ2-1; either TRBD1 or TRBD2 may fit D (5 bases each). Germline V gene sequence: CDR1 LNHNV, CDR2 YYDKDF (reference sequence). The CDR3 is made up of 14 amino acids. V gave up 1 base and J gave up 7 bases, with 11 bases separating them. The CDR3 DNA reads TGTGCCACCAGCAGAGGAGGGACCTTTAATGAGCAGTTCTTC. Its protein product is CATSRGGTFNEQFF. Full variable domain (missing parts from reference TRBV15 and TRBJ2-1): DAMVIQNPRYQVTQFGKPVTLSCSQTLNHNVMYWYQQKSSQAPKLLFHYYDKDFNNEADTPDNFQSRRPNTSFCFLDIRSPGLGDTAMYLCATSRGGTFNEQFFGPGTRLTVL.

A note on this clonotype: One end of the junction does not line up with germline, which may come from a read error. This chain's CDR3 is CASSSLYTSPLHF. In nucleotides, the CDR3 is TGTGCCAGCAGTTCTTTATATACTTCACCCCTCCACTTT. This rearrangement joins TRBV27 to TRBJ1-6; no firm D call. The CDR3 has 13 amino acids. The V gene's germline CDR1 is MNHEY and CDR2 SMNVEV (reference sequence).

This clonotype occurred once. The chain joins TRBV5-1 to TRBJ2-1, with D perhaps TRBD2 (6 bases). The J call may be faulty, since TRBJ2-7 better matches the DNA end. Germline V gene lookup returns CDR1 SGHRS and CDR2 YFSETQ. The CDR3 is 16 residues long. CDR3 loop: CASSPEASVSYNEQYF. The DNA for the CDR3 is TGCGCCAGCAGCCCGGAGGCTAGCGTCTCCTACAATGAGCAGTACTTC.

The V and J genes are TRBV7-9 and TRBJ2-5; D unclear. This CDR3 is 14 amino acids long. V dropped 6 bases and J dropped 0 bases, with 11 bases sitting between them. CDR1 is SEHNR and CDR2 is FQNEAQ in the germline V gene (reference sequence). The CDR3 bases are TGTGCCAGCAGTTTCTTCGCGTACCAAGAGACCCAGTACTTC. It is translated as CASSFFAYQETQYF.

In DNA form, the CDR3 reads TGTGCCAGCTTTAGGACAGGCGTTTCACCCCTCCACTTT. As protein: CASFRTGVSPLHF. The chain joins TRBV11-2 to TRBJ1-6; 7 bases are a match to TRBD1. This CDR3 contains 13 residues. In germline, CDR1 is SGHAT, CDR2 FQNNGV. V dropped 8 bases and J dropped 9; count of bases not matched to a gene: 7.

Regarding this clonotype: One end of the junction fails to match germline, which may point to a read error. The V gene is TRBV7-8, the J gene TRBJ2-7, with D hard to call. This CDR3 is 14 amino acids long. Germline V gene lookup returns CDR1 SGHVS and CDR2 FQNEAQ. The CDR3 DNA follows: TGTGCCAGCAACTTAACTTTCCCGCCTTACGAGCAGTACTTC. Protein: CASNLTFPPYEQYF.

This clonotype was seen a few times. For the CDR3, the DNA is TGTGCCAGCAGTATGCGACAGGTTAACTATGGCTACACCTTC. Translation: CASSMRQVNYGYTF. This chain uses TRBV6-5 with TRBJ1-2; the D gene is possibly TRBD1 (6 bases). The germline V gene has CDR1 MNHEY and CDR2 SVGAGI. Trimming cost V 5 bases and J 1 base, with 11 bases left between them. This CDR3 region has 14 residues.

The V gene is TRBV3-1, the J gene TRBJ2-5; the D is unclear. V lost 2 bases to trimming and J lost 4 bases, with 8 bases between them. Germline CDR1 is LGHDT and CDR2 is YNNKEL (reference sequence). The CDR3 spans 13 residues. This CDR3 is CASSQRSRETQYF. The DNA of the CDR3 is TGTGCCAGCAGCCAACGGTCTAGAGAGACCCAGTACTTC.

The chain carries TRBV20-1 and TRBJ1-1; D is unclear. CDR1 is DFQATT and CDR2 is SNEGSKA in the germline V gene (reference sequence). V dropped 0 bases and J dropped 5 bases, with 7 bases sitting between them. The CDR3 contains 12 residues. The CDR3 loop is CSAREFGTEAFF. DNA for the CDR3: TGCAGTGCTAGAGAATTTGGTACTGAAGCTTTCTTT.

The chain carries TRBV2 and TRBJ1-4; D gene uncertain. Trimming left V 5 bases short and J 12 bases short, with 19 bases between. From germline, CDR1 is SNHLY and CDR2 FYNNEI. CDR3 length: 14 residues. CDR3 DNA: TGTGCCAGCAGTTCGTCTGGGGATATGATGGAACTGTTTTTT. Its translation is CASSSSGDMMELFF.

The chain carries TRBV15 and TRBJ2-5, with D perhaps TRBD2 (7 bases). The CDR3 is 17 amino acids. Trimming stripped 2 bases from V and 11 bases from J, with 27 bases between. Germline CDR1 reads LNHNV; CDR2 reads YYDKDF (reference sequence). The CDR3 DNA sequence: TGTGCCACCAGCAGAAAAACTTCGGGGGGCCCTTACAATGAGCAGTACTTC. Protein sequence: CATSRKTSGGPYNEQYF. Combining the CDR3 with reference TRBV15 and TRBJ2-5 gives the whole variable domain DAMVIQNPRYQVTQFGKPVTLSCSQTLNHNVMYWYQQKSSQAPKLLFHYYDKDFNNEADTPDNFQSRRPNTSFCFLDIRSPGLGDTAMYLCATSRKTSGGPYNEQYFGPGTRLLVL.

J is TRBJ1-2 and V is TRBV15, with D perhaps matching TRBD1 (6 bases). There are 16 residues in the CDR3. Deletions cut 3 bases from V and 5 bases from J, with 19 bases between. Germline-derived CDR1 and CDR2 are LNHNV and YYDKDF (reference sequence). DNA of the CDR3: TGTGCCACCAGCAGCACCGGGACACGTAATGATTATGGCTACACCTTC. Protein: CATSSTGTRNDYGYTF. Complete variable domain (other parts from reference TRBV15 and TRBJ1-2): DAMVIQNPRYQVTQFGKPVTLSCSQTLNHNVMYWYQQKSSQAPKLLFHYYDKDFNNEADTPDNFQSRRPNTSFCFLDIRSPGLGDTAMYLCATSSTGTRNDYGYTFGSGTRLTVV.

DNA for the CDR3: TGTGCCAGCAGTTACCAGGGAATCAATCAGCCCCAGCATTTT. It specifies CASSYQGINQPQHF. The gene calls are TRBV6-5 and TRBJ1-5; tentative D call: TRBD1 (5 bases). In germline, CDR1 is MNHEY, CDR2 SVGAGI. The CDR3 consists of 14 residues. V lost 2 bases, J lost 3 bases, and 8 bases lay in between.

Points on this clonotype: One base away lies a much larger clone, so this may be a sequencing read error. V gene TRBV6-1 combines with J gene TRBJ2-5; 9 bases match TRBD2. J was trimmed by 11 bases and V by 2 bases; bases with no gene match: 12. This CDR3 spans 15 amino acids. Per germline, CDR1 MNHNS and CDR2 SASEGT. The CDR3 is CASSERLAASNEQYF. Here the CDR3 DNA reads TGTGCCAGCAGTGAAAGACTAGCGGCTTCCAATGAGCAGTACTTC.